This T cell receptor beta chain was found in a study of T cells in narcolepsy (dated by TCRdb to 2017 to 2018). Study-level background: Patients with narcolepsy type 1 or type 2 (NT1, NT2) and healthy control donors were enrolled in the study. The study used TCR Vbeta sequencing to track clonotypes in blood and CSF while looking for autoreactive T cells in narcolepsy patients that target self-antigens of hypocretin neurons (hypocretin, TRIB2). The paper's findings and limits, for the study overall: No sequences matching autoreactive T cell clones were present in some of the blood memory CD4+ repertoires from patients and controls. Plots that compared CSF and blood CD4+ T cell clonotypes from the same patient highlighted HCRT-specific and TRIB2-specific autoreactive clonotypes. According to the report, autoreactive clonotypes were detected serially in the blood of the same patients and of different patients, but not in healthy controls. Numbers of sequenced blood memory CD4+ clonotypes were comparable, with averages of around 39,000 in patients and about 35,000 in controls.

For TCR Vbeta sequencing, memory CD4+ T cells were sorted ex vivo from the peripheral blood of both healthy controls and narcolepsy patients. Germline trimming amounts to 3 bases on V and 7 bases on J, with 10 as the count of junction bases outside the gene matches. The cysteine opens and the phenylalanine closes a CDR3 of 14 amino acids. The sequence is cut down to CDR3 DNA, 42 bases in frame from base 1. In the germline V gene (reference sequence), CDR1 corresponds to GTSNPN and CDR2 to SVGIG. About this clone itself: Which antigen it targets is not known. No much larger clone exists at a distance of one base, and base qualities are not known.

The receptor library was made with the immunoSEQ multiplex PCR assay. This immuneACCESS table, as held by TCRdb, lists in-frame sequences with V and J called but not all clones. Of the missing ones, under half trace to an unresolved V gene in checked studies; the others have no known cause. Present in this sample are about 40,000 clones, 70% to 90% of which were seen just once. The ten largest clones take up more than 0.9% of the sample. Sequences were obtained from CD45RA- memory CD4+ T cells from PBMCs. This specimen's cell subset or site label, interpreted: memory T cells sorted ex vivo from peripheral blood. Here the chain combines TRBV30 and TRBJ1-2, with TRBD1 matching 8 junction bases. This receptor was taken from a human donor with narcolepsy. For the CDR3, the sequence is CAWRPLQGVVGYTF. The nucleotide sequence reads as follows: TGTGCCTGGAGACCGTTACAGGGGGTAGTTGGCTACACCTTC.